The present T cell receptor (beta chain) was sequenced within a study of T cell responses to AZD1222 COVID-19 vaccine. This CDR3 contains 16 residues. CDR1 is MNHNS, CDR2 SASEGT, per germline. Trimming pared 3 bases from V and 0 bases from J, leaving 12 bases between. To note about this clone: The antigen remains undetermined.

Some clones are missing from TCRdb's copy, which holds only in-frame ones; the method was immunoSEQ multiplex PCR. This table has 75,000 to 95,000 clones, around 88% appearing once. Study-wide findings and caveats: Most donors were white British and more were female, and clonal diversity was possibly underestimated.

The source was peripheral blood, collected 28 days after the second dose of the MenACWY control vaccine. The sequence derives from an adult who received the MenACWY meningococcal vaccine as a control. V usage is TRBV6-1 and J usage is TRBJ1-3; D unresolved. The DNA for the CDR3 is TGTGCCAGCAGTGAGGGCAGCCCAAACTCTGGAAACACCATATATTTT. This codes for CASSEGSPNSGNTIYF.